Sequencing of this T cell receptor (beta chain) was carried out in a study of blood T cell repertoires in COVID-19. Assignments of participants to cohorts depended upon their own reported clinical history. The CDR3 has 15 amino acids. V shed 1 base and J 5 bases; nucleotides not matched to a gene: 6. Germline CDR1 MNHEY, CDR2 SMNVEV (reference sequence). Only in-frame clones appear in the TCRdb table, and some are missing; sequencing was by immunoSEQ multiplex PCR. The table shows around 170,000 clones, with 87% occurring only once. The sequenced material came from PBMCs or T cells enriched from blood (not recorded which). The chain couples TRBV27 to TRBJ2-7; 9 bases fit TRBD2. The clonotype was recovered from a woman aged 45 to 65 who had recovered from COVID-19. The CDR3 nucleotides read TGTGCCAGCAGTTTATTGGTAGCGGGAGTTAACGAGCAGTACTTC. Translation: CASSLLVAGVNEQYF.